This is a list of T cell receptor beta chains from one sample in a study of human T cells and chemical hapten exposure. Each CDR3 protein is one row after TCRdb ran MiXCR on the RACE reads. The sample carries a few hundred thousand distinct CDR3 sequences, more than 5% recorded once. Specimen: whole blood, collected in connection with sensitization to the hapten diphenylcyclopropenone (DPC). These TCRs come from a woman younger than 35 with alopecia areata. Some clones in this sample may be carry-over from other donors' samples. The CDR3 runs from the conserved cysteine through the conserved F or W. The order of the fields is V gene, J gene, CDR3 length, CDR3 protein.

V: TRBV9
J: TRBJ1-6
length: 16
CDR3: CASSVDGEGGNSPLHF

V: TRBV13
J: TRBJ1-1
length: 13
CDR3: CASSPPQGTEAFF

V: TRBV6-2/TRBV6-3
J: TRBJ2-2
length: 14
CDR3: CASSYGTTTGELFF

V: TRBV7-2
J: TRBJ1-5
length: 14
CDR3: CASSERTLHTAQHF

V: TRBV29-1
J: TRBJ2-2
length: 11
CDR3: CSVDRDGELFF

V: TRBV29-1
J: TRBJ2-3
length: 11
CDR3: CSVVSGGTQYF

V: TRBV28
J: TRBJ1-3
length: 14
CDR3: CASRHGGSGNTIYF

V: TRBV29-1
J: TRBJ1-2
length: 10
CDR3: CSVGGYGYTF

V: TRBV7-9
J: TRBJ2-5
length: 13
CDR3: CASSENSPETQYF

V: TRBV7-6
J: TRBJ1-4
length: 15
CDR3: CASSLERLGGEKLFF

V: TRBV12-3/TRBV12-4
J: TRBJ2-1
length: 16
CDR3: CASSPLGGGAYNEQFF

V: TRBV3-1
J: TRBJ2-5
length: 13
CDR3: CASSLQGTKTQYF

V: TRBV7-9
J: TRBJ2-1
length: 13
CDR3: CASSGVSTHEQFF

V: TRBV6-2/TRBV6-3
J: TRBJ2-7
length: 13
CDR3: CASSWTVAYEQYF

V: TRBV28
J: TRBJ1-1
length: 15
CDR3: CASSLQVQLNTEAFF

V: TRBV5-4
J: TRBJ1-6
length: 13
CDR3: CASTGTSGSPLHF

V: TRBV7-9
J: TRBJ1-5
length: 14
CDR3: CASSMGQGGQPQHF

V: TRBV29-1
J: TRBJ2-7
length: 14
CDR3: CSVLMARSSYEQYF

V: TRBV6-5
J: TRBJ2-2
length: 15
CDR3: CASSSGLANTGELFF

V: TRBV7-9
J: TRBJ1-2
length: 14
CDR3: CASSLTGAAYGYTF

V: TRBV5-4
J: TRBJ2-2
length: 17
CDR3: CASSLLVGGGSTGELFF

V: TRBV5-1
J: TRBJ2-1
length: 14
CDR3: CASSLSSAEIEQFF

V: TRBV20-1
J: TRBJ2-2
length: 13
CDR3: CSADRENTGELFF

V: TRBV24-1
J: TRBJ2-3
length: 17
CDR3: CATSDHGLAASTDTQYF

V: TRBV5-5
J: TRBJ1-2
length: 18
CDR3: CASSLRQRQGARPYGYTF

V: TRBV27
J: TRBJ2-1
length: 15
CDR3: CASSLDGSSYNEQFF

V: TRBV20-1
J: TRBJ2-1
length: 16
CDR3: CSARDLGFISYNEQFF

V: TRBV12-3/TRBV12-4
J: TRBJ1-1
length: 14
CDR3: CASSLWQGDTEAFF

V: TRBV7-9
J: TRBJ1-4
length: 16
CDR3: CASSPSRGRIGEKLFF

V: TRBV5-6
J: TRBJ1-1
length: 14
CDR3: CASSLTGGVTEAFF

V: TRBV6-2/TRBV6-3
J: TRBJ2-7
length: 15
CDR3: CASGSRRTSGYEQYF

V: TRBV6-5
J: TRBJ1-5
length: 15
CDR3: CASRRTGGRNQPQHF

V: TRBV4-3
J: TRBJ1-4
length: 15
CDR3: CASSQDHNRGRKLFF

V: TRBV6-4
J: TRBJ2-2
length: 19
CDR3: CASTAIRSSGGVKTGELFF

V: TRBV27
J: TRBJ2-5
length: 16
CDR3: CATTGTSGGFQETQYF

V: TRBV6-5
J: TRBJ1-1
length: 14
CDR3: CASSYGSLNTEAFF

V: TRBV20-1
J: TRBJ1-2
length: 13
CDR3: CSARDLYRENYTF

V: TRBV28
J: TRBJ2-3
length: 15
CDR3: CASTTARGFTDTQYF

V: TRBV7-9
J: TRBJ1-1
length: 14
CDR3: CASSLGTGLTEAFF

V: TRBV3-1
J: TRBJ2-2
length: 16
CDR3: CASSQGRPGHGGELFF

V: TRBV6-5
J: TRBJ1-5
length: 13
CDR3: CASSYRSTGPQHF

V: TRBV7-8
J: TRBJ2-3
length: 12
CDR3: CASSFYLDTQYF

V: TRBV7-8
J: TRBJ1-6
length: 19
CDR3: CASSLALGIGLTAGSPLHF

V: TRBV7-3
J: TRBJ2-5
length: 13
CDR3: CASSLYFQETQYF

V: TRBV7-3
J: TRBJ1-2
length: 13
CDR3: CASSSGDIYGYTF

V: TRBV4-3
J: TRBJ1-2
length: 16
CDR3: CASSQARSWARDGYTF

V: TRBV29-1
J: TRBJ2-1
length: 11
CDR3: CSVVSGSGQFF

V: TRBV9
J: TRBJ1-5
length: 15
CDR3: CASSVEGAGNQPQHF

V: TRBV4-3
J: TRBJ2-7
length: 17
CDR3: CASSQGWDSLSSYEQYF

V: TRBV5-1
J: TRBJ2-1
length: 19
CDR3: CASSPGVAGGLFAYNEQFF

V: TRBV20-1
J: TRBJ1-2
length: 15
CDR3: CSARDTDRGNYGYTF

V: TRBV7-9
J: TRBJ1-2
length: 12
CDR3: CASSPLDYGYTF

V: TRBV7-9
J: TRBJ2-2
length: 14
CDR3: CAPRSRETSGELFF

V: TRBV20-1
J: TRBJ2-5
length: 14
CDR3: CSAHSTGLQETQYF